This T cell receptor (beta chain) was observed in a study of shared clonotypes between healthy human individuals. For the study at large: Per donor, three plates held CD4 naive cells, three held CD4 memory, two held CD8 naive and one held CD8 memory.

The naive CD8 population came from CD45RO-negative cells selected for CCR7, without terminally differentiated effector memory CD45RA+ cells. Study conclusions and caveats: Clonotype sharing across donors was expected to vary with sequencing depth.

Comment on this clone: Its specificity is not known.

When replicate PCRs were run on sorted subsets, they used approximately 210 ng DNA, tens of thousands of T cell genomes. Profiled with immunoSEQ multiplex PCR; TCRdb holds only in-frame clones, not every one. The profile shows about 610,000 clones, about 95% of them singletons. The sequence was collected from a woman aged 30 to 39 in good health. Sequencing used naive CD8+ T cells sorted from blood.

This CDR3 reads CASSFGDVYNEQFF. DNA for the CDR3: TGTGCCAGCAGTTTCGGGGACGTTTACAATGAGCAGTTCTTC. The V gene is TRBV27, the J gene TRBJ2-1; D may be TRBD1 or TRBD2 (5 bases each). In germline, CDR1 is MNHEY, CDR2 SMNVEV (reference sequence). Trimming took 3 bases from V and 4 from J, leaving 10 bases between them. The CDR3 sequence is 14 residues long.